A selection of T cell receptor beta chains follows, all from one sample in a study of OX40 agonist ivuxolimab in advanced cancers. Generated by immunoSEQ multiplex PCR, the TCRdb table keeps only in-frame clones and is missing some. The table includes around 75,000 clones, roughly 86% detected once. The specimen comprised CD4+ or CD8+ T cells sorted from blood, sampled in a trial of the OX40 agonist ivuxolimab. The receptors shown here come from an adult with an advanced solid tumor such as melanoma, head and neck, liver or kidney cancer. Each CDR3 is given with its conserved first and last residue. The D gene is left open where the match is weak. Clone sizes are given selectively: once, few, many, or a class where the clone is expanded.

>TRBV4-1|.|TRBJ2-7|.
TGCGCCAGCAGCCAAGGGCAGAAGAGCTCCTACGAGCAGTACTTC
CASSQGQKSSYEQYF
>TRBV19|.|TRBJ2-1|TRBD1
TGTGCCAGTACCTCGACAGGGGTTAGGGATGAGCAGTTCTTC
CASTSTGVRDEQFF
>TRBV29-1|few|TRBJ2-7|.
TGCAGCGTTGGCGGCGGAGGTCCAGACGAGCAGTACTTC
CSVGGGGPDEQYF
>TRBV5-4|.|TRBJ2-1|TRBD2
TGTGCCAGCAGACCACTAGCGGGAGGTTACTTAAATGAGCAGTTCTTC
CASRPLAGGYLNEQFF
>TRBV5-1|once|TRBJ2-7|.
TGCGCCAGCAGCTCGGTAACAGACGACGAGCAGTACTTC
CASSSVTDDEQYF
>TRBV27|.|TRBJ2-1|.
TGTGCCAGCGGCATCCCGGGGGAGAACCACAATGAGCAGTTCTTC
CASGIPGENHNEQFF
>TRBV6-1|.|TRBJ1-4|TRBD1
TGTGCCAGCAGTCCCACGACAGGGGTTGGTGAAAAACTGTTTTTT
CASSPTTGVGEKLFF
>TRBV6-6|.|TRBJ1-2|.
TGTGCCAGCACCGGCGGGGGCCTCTACACCTTC
CASTGGGLYTF
>TRBV5-1|few|TRBJ2-3|.
TGCGCCAGCAGCTTAGGCGATACGCAGTATTTT
CASSLGDTQYF
>TRBV30|.|TRBJ2-5|.
TGTGCCTGGAGTGCCGGGACGCCCGACACCCAGTACTTC
CAWSAGTPDTQYF
>TRBV7-2|.|TRBJ2-1|.
TGTGCCAGCAGCTTAGAACCCACCAACAATGAGCAGTTCTTC
CASSLEPTNNEQFF
>TRBV18|.|TRBJ1-4|TRBD1
TGTGCCAGCTCACCATCCCCCCTGGGAGGGGGCGGGGGAAAACTGTTTTTT
CASSPSPLGGGGGKLFF
>TRBV18|.|TRBJ2-7|.
TGTGCCAGCTCCCAGGGTCAGGTCGACTACGAGCAGTACTTC
CASSQGQVDYEQYF
>TRBV7-2|once|TRBJ1-2|TRBD1
TGTGCCAGCAGCTCAACGGGACAGGGGGGCTATGGCTACACCTTC
CASSSTGQGGYGYTF
>TRBV7-2|.|TRBJ2-1|.
TGTGCCAGCAGGTCGGACGCCCCAGGGCAGTTCTTC
CASRSDAPGQFF
>TRBV11-2|.|TRBJ2-7|.
TGTGCCAGCGGGGAGGCCAGATTGAGCGAGCAGTACTTC
CASGEARLSEQYF